The rows below give T cell receptor beta chains drawn from one sample of a study of early T cells in non-severe SARS-CoV-2 infection. Each CDR3 protein is one row after TCRdb ran MiXCR on the 5' RACE reads. The data show around 26,000 distinct CDR3 sequences, around 4.4% seen once. The sequenced sample was whole blood. The receptors were sampled from an adult who was a healthcare worker with PCR-confirmed SARS-CoV-2 infection or an uninfected control (not recorded which). CDR3s include the opening cysteine and the closing phenylalanine or tryptophan. A D gene is named only where the DNA matches it firmly. Clone size is given for some rows only: seen once, a few or many times, or a class if the clone is expanded.

D: NA
J: TRBJ1-3
V: TRBV7-9
size: many
CDR3: CATGGVGRHQNSGNTIYF
DNA: TGTGCCACCGGTGGGGTTGGGAGACACCAGAACTCTGGAAACACCATATATTTT

D: NA
J: TRBJ2-1
V: TRBV3-1
size: few
CDR3: CASSQKSSSYNEQFF
DNA: TGTGCCAGCAGCCAAAAGAGTAGCTCCTACAATGAGCAGTTCTTC

D: NA
J: TRBJ1-6
V: TRBV6-6
size: many
CDR3: CASSYPERDSPLHF
DNA: TGTGCCAGCAGTTACCCTGAGCGGGATTCACCCCTCCACTTT

D: NA
J: TRBJ1-5
V: TRBV7-2
size: medium-sized
CDR3: CASSWHIASNQPQHF
DNA: TGTGCCAGCAGCTGGCATATTGCAAGCAATCAGCCCCAGCATTTT

D: TRBD2
J: TRBJ2-3
V: TRBV7-6
size: many
CDR3: CASSLVLASGGSTDTQYF
DNA: TGTGCCAGCAGCTTAGTACTAGCGAGCGGTGGGAGCACAGATACGCAGTATTTT

D: TRBD2
J: TRBJ2-1
V: TRBV9
size: NA
CDR3: CASSPTLAGSSYNEQFF
DNA: TGTGCCAGCAGCCCTACTCTAGCGGGAAGCTCCTACAATGAGCAGTTCTTC

D: TRBD1
J: TRBJ2-1
V: TRBV4-3
size: many
CDR3: CASSQGQGPYNEQFF
DNA: TGCGCCAGCAGCCAAGGACAGGGACCTTACAATGAGCAGTTCTTC

D: NA
J: TRBJ2-7
V: TRBV7-8
size: many
CDR3: CASSLAATNSYEQYF
DNA: TGTGCCAGCAGCTTAGCAGCGACAAATTCCTACGAGCAGTACTTC

D: TRBD2
J: TRBJ2-1
V: TRBV20-1
size: many
CDR3: CSARLAGATSNEQFF
DNA: TGCAGTGCTAGGCTAGCGGGAGCAACCTCCAATGAGCAGTTCTTC

D: TRBD1
J: TRBJ1-6
V: TRBV7-9
size: few
CDR3: CASSRGQGDNSPLHF
DNA: TGTGCCAGCAGCAGGGGACAGGGGGATAATTCACCCCTCCACTTT

D: NA
J: TRBJ2-1
V: TRBV20-1
size: many
CDR3: CSAASANEQFF
DNA: TGCAGTGCGGCTAGCGCTAATGAGCAGTTCTTC

D: NA
J: TRBJ1-5
V: TRBV29-1
size: many
CDR3: CSVVKGSNQPQHF
DNA: TGCAGCGTTGTCAAAGGGAGCAATCAGCCCCAGCATTTT

D: NA
J: TRBJ2-5
V: TRBV30
size: many
CDR3: CAWTSRPGQETQYF
DNA: TGTGCCTGGACCTCCCGGCCGGGACAAGAGACCCAGTACTTC

D: TRBD1
J: TRBJ1-5
V: TRBV6-6
size: NA
CDR3: CASSLTGGAPYSNQPQHF
DNA: TGTGCCAGCAGTTTGACAGGGGGCGCCCCTTATAGCAATCAGCCCCAGCATTTT

D: NA
J: TRBJ1-5
V: TRBV27
size: NA
CDR3: CASSFGQGQPQHF
DNA: TGTGCCAGCAGTTTTGGGCAGGGGCAGCCCCAGCATTTT

D: NA
J: TRBJ2-1
V: TRBV7-2
size: many
CDR3: CASSSLYNEQFF
DNA: TGTGCCAGCAGCTCCTTGTACAATGAGCAGTTCTTC

D: TRBD2
J: TRBJ2-3
V: TRBV5-1
size: few
CDR3: CASSLATAGGGTDTQYF
DNA: TGCGCCAGCAGCTTGGCCACTGCGGGAGGGGGCACAGATACGCAGTATTTT

D: TRBD1
J: TRBJ2-7
V: TRBV20-1
size: many
CDR3: CSAPGQAYEQYF
DNA: TGCAGTGCTCCTGGACAGGCCTACGAGCAGTACTTC

D: TRBD2
J: TRBJ2-7
V: TRBV20-1
size: many
CDR3: CSAQYLTSSYEQYF
DNA: TGCAGTGCCCAGTACTTGACTAGCAGCTACGAGCAGTACTTC

D: TRBD2
J: TRBJ2-1
V: TRBV2
size: NA
CDR3: CASRTTLAGDVYEQFF
DNA: TGTGCCAGCAGGACCACTCTAGCGGGAGATGTGTATGAGCAGTTCTTC

D: TRBD2
J: TRBJ2-1
V: TRBV7-2
size: many
CDR3: CASGLIGGSSDEQFF
DNA: TGTGCCAGCGGACTTATAGGCGGGAGTAGCGATGAGCAGTTCTTC

D: NA
J: TRBJ2-1
V: TRBV28
size: many
CDR3: CASNGADSSYNEQFF
DNA: TGTGCCAGCAACGGAGCGGATAGCTCCTACAATGAGCAGTTCTTC

D: NA
J: TRBJ1-2
V: TRBV7-2
size: many
CDR3: CASSTWDIGYGYTF
DNA: TGTGCCAGCAGCACCTGGGACATTGGGTATGGCTACACCTTC

D: NA
J: TRBJ2-1
V: TRBV12-3/TRBV12-4
size: many
CDR3: CASRGYNEQFF
DNA: TGTGCCAGCAGGGGGTACAATGAGCAGTTCTTC

D: NA
J: TRBJ2-3
V: TRBV9
size: many
CDR3: CASSVAEGSHSDTQYF
DNA: TGTGCCAGCAGCGTAGCCGAAGGCAGCCATTCGGATACGCAGTATTTT

D: NA
J: TRBJ2-7
V: TRBV4-3
size: many
CDR3: CASSQDLKSYEQYF
DNA: TGCGCCAGCAGCCAAGATCTAAAGTCCTACGAGCAGTACTTC